A single sample is the source of the 19 T cell receptor beta chains below, sequenced in a study of STAT5B mutations in CD4+ large granular lymphocyte leukemia. Some clones are missing from TCRdb's copy, which holds only in-frame ones; the method was immunoSEQ multiplex PCR. The sample consists of around 31,000 clones, about three quarters of them appearing once. Input material: CD4+ T cells from blood buffy coats. Receptor source: a human donor in good health.

The chain uses TRBV5-1 and TRBJ1-1; D uncertain. Trimming stripped 0 bases from V and 0 bases from J, with 12 bases between. The CDR3 runs 16 residues. CDR1 and CDR2 (germline): SGHRS, YFSETQ. The CDR3 here is CASSLAGSVMNTEAFF. The DNA for the CDR3 is TGCGCCAGCAGCTTGGCCGGGTCAGTCATGAACACTGAAGCTTTCTTT.

V is TRBV6-5 and J is TRBJ1-2; the match to TRBD1 covers 7 bases. With 6 bases clipped from V and 9 bases from J, the junction kept 10 bases outside the gene matches. The CDR3 has 13 amino acids. Germline V gene data show CDR1 as MNHEY and CDR2 as SVGAGI. The CDR3 nucleotides read TGTGCCAGCAGCGACAGGGCCCGGGGGCGCTACACCTTC. This sequence encodes CASSDRARGRYTF.

This clone was observed a few times. The chain links TRBV7-8 to TRBJ1-4, with D unresolved. Germline-derived CDR1 and CDR2 are SGHVS and FQNEAQ. Trimming left V 5 bases short and J 7 bases short, with 8 bases between. CDR3 size: 12 residues. The CDR3 here is CASSRSGEKLFF. The DNA for the CDR3 is TGTGCCAGCAGCCGATCGGGTGAAAAACTGTTTTTT.

The V gene is TRBV6-1, the J gene TRBJ1-4; no clear D. Germline V CDR1 and CDR2: MNHNS, SASEGT. Trimming took 3 bases from V and 5 from J, leaving 10 bases between them. The CDR3 runs 14 residues. This CDR3 reads CASSETSRNEKLFF. CDR3 in DNA: TGTGCCAGCAGTGAGACGTCGCGGAATGAAAAACTGTTTTTT.

The chain joins TRBV27 to TRBJ2-5; tentatively, D is TRBD1 (6 bases). The CDR3 is made up of 15 amino acids. CDR1 MNHEY and CDR2 SMNVEV come from the germline V gene (reference sequence). The V end was cut by 4 bases, the J end by 5 bases, with 17 bases between. The CDR3 region is CASSWDPRGSETQYF. In DNA form, the CDR3 reads TGTGCCAGCAGTTGGGATCCCAGGGGAAGCGAGACCCAGTACTTC.

The rearrangement joins TRBV12-5 to TRBJ2-7; D possibly matches TRBD1 or TRBD2 (5 bases each). CDR1 and CDR2 (germline): LGHNT, FRNRAP. CDR3 length: 14 amino acids. The V and J ends lost 5 bases and 1 base respectively, with 12 bases between them. CDR3 sequence: CASGPRGGSYEQYF. The CDR3 DNA follows: TGTGCTAGTGGTCCCCGTGGGGGTTCCTACGAGCAGTACTTC.

This clone was observed a handful of times. V is TRBV5-1 and J is TRBJ1-2; 7 bases fit TRBD1. CDR1 and CDR2 from the germline V gene are SGHRS and YFSETQ. V shed 4 bases, J shed 8 bases, and the junction held 8 bases outside the gene matches. This CDR3 region has 13 residues. The CDR3 DNA reads TGCGCCAGCAGCCGGGACAGTTTTATGGGCTACACCTTC. Its translation: CASSRDSFMGYTF. Together with reference TRBV5-1 and TRBJ1-2, the CDR3 gives the full variable domain: KAGVTQTPRYLIKTRGQQVTLSCSPISGHRSVSWYQQTPGQGLQFLFEYFSETQRNKGNFPGRFSGRQFSNSRSEMNVSTLELGDSALYLCASSRDSFMGYTFGSGTRLTVV.

This clone has just a few counts. The CDR3 coding sequence is TGCAGCGTTGGGGATAGCGGGAGGGTGTTATACAATGAGCAGTTCTTC. This gives the protein CSVGDSGRVLYNEQFF. This chain connects TRBV29-1 to TRBJ2-1, with 11 nucleotides matching TRBD2. Trimming at V came to 4 bases and at J to 4 bases, leaving 9 bases not matched to a gene. The CDR3 consists of 16 residues. Germline V gene sequence: CDR1 SQVTM, CDR2 ANQGSEA.

J is TRBJ1-5 and V is TRBV7-9; 8 bases are shared with TRBD1. The CDR3 extends over 13 amino acids. Germline CDR1 and CDR2: SEHNR and FQNEAQ (reference sequence). The V gene end was trimmed by 5 bases and the J gene end by 5 bases; junction bases not matched to a gene: 2. DNA of the CDR3: TGTGCCAGCAGCAGGACAGGGTATCAGCCCCAGCATTTT. It specifies CASSRTGYQPQHF.

The chain employs TRBV11-2 and TRBJ2-1; TRBD2 matches at 10 bases. Unmatched junction bases numbered 7, after V lost 5 bases and J lost 6 bases. Germline CDR1 is SGHAT and CDR2 is FQNNGV. This CDR3 is 15 amino acids long. CDR3 in DNA: TGTGCCAGCAGCAAGCGGGAGGGCCAGTCCAATGAGCAGTTCTTC. Amino acids: CASSKREGQSNEQFF.

The chain joins TRBV6-1 to TRBJ1-2, with D possibly TRBD1 on 5 matching bases. Germline values: CDR1 MNHNS, CDR2 SASEGT. Trimming pared 6 bases from V and 4 bases from J, leaving 12 bases between. The CDR3 is made up of 13 amino acids. DNA for the CDR3: TGTGCCAGCAGCAAAGGGGAATCCTATGGCTACACCTTC. The encoded protein is CASSKGESYGYTF.

The chain joins TRBV14 to TRBJ2-3; 9 nucleotides line up with TRBD2. The CDR3 consists of 17 residues. Unmatched junction bases numbered 13, after V lost 0 bases and J lost 9 bases. The V gene's germline CDR1 is SGHDN and CDR2 FVKESK. The CDR3 spells CASSQDFGLAGIGTQYF. Written as DNA, the CDR3 is TGTGCCAGCAGCCAAGATTTTGGGCTAGCGGGGATTGGAACGCAGTATTTT. The full variable domain, completed using reference TRBV14 and TRBJ2-3, is EAGVTQFPSHSVIEKGQTVTLRCDPISGHDNLYWYRRVMGKEIKFLLHFVKESKQDESGMPNNRFLAERTGGTYSTLKVQPAELEDSGVYFCASSQDFGLAGIGTQYFGPGTRLTVL.

The DNA of the CDR3 is TGTGCCAGCTCATCACTAGCGGGAGCGTACAATGAGCAGTTCTTC. It is translated as CASSSLAGAYNEQFF. The rearrangement links TRBV18 to TRBJ2-1; 11 nucleotides match TRBD2. Germline loops: CDR1 KGHSH, CDR2 LQKENI. Trimming cost V 5 bases and J 4 bases; bases outside gene matches: 4. CDR3 size: 15 residues.

This clone appeared a few times. The chain couples TRBV5-4 to TRBJ1-1; D is unclear. The CDR3 length is 16 residues. V gave up 1 base and J gave up 2 bases, with 15 bases separating them. CDR1 and CDR2 from the germline V gene are SGHNT and YYREEE (reference sequence). The CDR3 DNA reads as TGTGCCAGCAGCTTGTGGGGTAGATCTGTCAACACTGAAGCTTTCTTT. Amino acid sequence: CASSLWGRSVNTEAFF.

A single count supports this clone. This chain joins TRBV4-2 and TRBJ2-3, with 11 bases that match TRBD2. V was pared by 0 bases and J by 4 bases, with 12 bases of the junction left unmatched. This CDR3 is built from 19 residues. The V gene's germline CDR1 is LGHNA and CDR2 YNFKEQ. DNA of the CDR3: TGTGCCAGCAGCCAAGATCTTCTAGCGGGGGGAATGGTGGCAGATACGCAGTATTTT. Amino acid sequence: CASSQDLLAGGMVADTQYF.

The V and J genes are TRBV23-1 and TRBJ1-5, with D tentatively TRBD1 (5 bases). TRBV23-1 is designated an ORF whose function remains uncertain. The V end lost 2 bases, the J end lost 0 bases, and 23 bases lay between the germline ends. The CDR3 extends over 20 amino acids. CDR3 amino acids: CASSQLPYGTDNNSNQPQHF. The CDR3 DNA sequence: TGCGCCAGCAGTCAACTTCCATACGGGACGGATAATAATAGCAATCAGCCCCAGCATTTT.

This chain joins TRBV19 and TRBJ1-5; D is perhaps TRBD1 (5 bases). Trimming cost V 2 bases and J 1 base, with 12 bases left between them. This CDR3 spans 16 amino acids. Germline CDR1 LNHDA, CDR2 SQIVND (reference sequence). CDR3 DNA sequence: TGTGCCAGTAGTATATGGGGGAGACGGAGCAATCAGCCCCAGCATTTT. It is translated as CASSIWGRRSNQPQHF.

The gene calls are TRBV7-9 and TRBJ1-4; 8 nucleotides align to TRBD1. V shed 8 bases, J shed 7 bases, and the junction held 9 bases outside the gene matches. This CDR3 region has 14 residues. Germline CDR1 and CDR2: SEHNR and FQNEAQ (reference sequence). CDR3 loop: CASGSGQDAEKLFF. In nucleotides, the CDR3 is TGTGCCAGCGGGTCGGGACAGGACGCTGAAAAACTGTTTTTT.

This clone is labeled medium-sized. The chain has TRBV11-3 and TRBJ1-1; the D is unclear. The V and J ends lost 0 bases and 0 bases respectively, with 8 bases between them. Germline V lookup: CDR1 SGHNT, CDR2 YENEEA. This CDR3 is built from 15 residues. As DNA, the CDR3 is TGTGCCAGCAGCTTAGACGGTTCCGTGAACACTGAAGCTTTCTTT. This sequence encodes CASSLDGSVNTEAFF.